A selection of T cell receptor beta chains follows, all from one sample in a study of Ad26.COV2.S vaccination and SARS-CoV-2 variants. Clones were read by immunoSEQ multiplex PCR, and TCRdb kept only the in-frame ones, dropping some. The data show 300,000 to 400,000 clones, roughly 85% seen once. Sequences were derived from peripheral blood, sampled in a trial of Ad26.COV2.S vaccine versus placebo. These receptors all stem from a person aged 18 to 65 who received the Ad26.COV2.S COVID-19 vaccine or a placebo. Each CDR3 is given with its conserved first and last residue. Each record gives: CDR3 DNA, CDR3 protein, V gene, clone size, D gene, J gene. The D gene is left open where the match is weak. Part of the rows lack a size; the others show once, few, many or a class for expanded clones.

DNA: TGTGCCAGCAGCTTAGGGCAGGCAGATACGCAGTATTTT
CDR3: CASSLGQADTQYF
V: TRBV7-9
size: -
D: -
J: TRBJ2-3

DNA: TGTGCCAGCAGTTTTGGGCAGCCCCAGCATTTT
CDR3: CASSFGQPQHF
V: TRBV12-3/TRBV12-4
size: -
D: -
J: TRBJ1-5

DNA: TGTGCCAGCAGCGGACGGACAGGGAGCTCTGGGGCCAACGTCCTGACTTTC
CDR3: CASSGRTGSSGANVLTF
V: TRBV7-2
size: -
D: TRBD1
J: TRBJ2-6

DNA: TGTGCCAGCACCCTTAGCGGGAGTCAGAATGAGCAGTTCTTC
CDR3: CASTLSGSQNEQFF
V: TRBV16
size: -
D: TRBD2
J: TRBJ2-1

DNA: TGTGCCTGGAGCGGACAGGCGAATCAGCCCCAGCATTTT
CDR3: CAWSGQANQPQHF
V: TRBV30
size: -
D: TRBD1
J: TRBJ1-5

DNA: TGTGCCAGCAGCCTGGGGACTGACAACTACGAGCAGTACTTC
CDR3: CASSLGTDNYEQYF
V: TRBV7-2
size: -
D: -
J: TRBJ2-7

DNA: TGTGCCAGCAGCGCAAGGTCACAGGGGTCATATGGCTACACCTTC
CDR3: CASSARSQGSYGYTF
V: TRBV6-5
size: -
D: TRBD1
J: TRBJ1-2

DNA: TGTGCCAGCAGCCAAGGATGGGACGCCGGGGAGCTGTTTTTT
CDR3: CASSQGWDAGELFF
V: TRBV3-1/TRBV3-2
size: -
D: -
J: TRBJ2-2

DNA: TGTGCCAGCAGTCACCGACAGGGATACCTCACAGATACGCAGTATTTT
CDR3: CASSHRQGYLTDTQYF
V: TRBV6-2/TRBV6-3
size: -
D: TRBD1
J: TRBJ2-3

DNA: TGTGCCAGCAGTGAACGGGGACAGGGAGATACGCAGTATTTT
CDR3: CASSERGQGDTQYF
V: TRBV2
size: -
D: TRBD1
J: TRBJ2-3

DNA: TGTGCCAGCAGCTTAACGCAGGCTCCCTACGAGCAGTACTTC
CDR3: CASSLTQAPYEQYF
V: TRBV7-9
size: -
D: -
J: TRBJ2-7

DNA: TGTGCCAGCACGGGGACTAACAATGAGCAGTTCTTC
CDR3: CASTGTNNEQFF
V: TRBV27
size: -
D: TRBD2
J: TRBJ2-1

DNA: TGTGCCAGCAGCCAACGACGGGACTCGAACACAGATACGCAGTATTTT
CDR3: CASSQRRDSNTDTQYF
V: TRBV5-4
size: -
D: -
J: TRBJ2-3

DNA: TGCGCCAGCAGCGTGCTAGCGGGGGGAAGCTCCTACGAGCAGTACTTC
CDR3: CASSVLAGGSSYEQYF
V: TRBV5-1
size: -
D: TRBD2
J: TRBJ2-7

DNA: TGTGCCAGCAGTTTTTTGATCTACGAGCAGTACTTC
CDR3: CASSFLIYEQYF
V: TRBV28
size: once
D: -
J: TRBJ2-7

DNA: TGTGCCAGCAGTTCGACACCGACTTATGGCTACACCTTC
CDR3: CASSSTPTYGYTF
V: TRBV27
size: few
D: -
J: TRBJ1-2

DNA: TGTGCCAGCAGCTTAGTCAGAAGTGGCACCGGGGAGCTGTTTTTT
CDR3: CASSLVRSGTGELFF
V: TRBV7-2
size: few
D: -
J: TRBJ2-2

DNA: TGTGCCAGCAGTCCTAACCCCCGGGCCGATAGCAATCAGCCCCAGCATTTT
CDR3: CASSPNPRADSNQPQHF
V: TRBV28
size: -
D: -
J: TRBJ1-5

DNA: TGCGCCAGCAGGTCCACTAGCGGGGGGGGCACCGGGGAGCTGTTTTTT
CDR3: CASRSTSGGGTGELFF
V: TRBV4-1
size: -
D: TRBD2
J: TRBJ2-2

DNA: TGTGCCAGCAGTATAGGGCGCACGAGGGGCCCCGATCAGCCCCAGCATTTT
CDR3: CASSIGRTRGPDQPQHF
V: TRBV27
size: large
D: -
J: TRBJ1-5

DNA: TGTGCCAGCAGTTACTCTGGGACAGTTGATACGCAGTATTTT
CDR3: CASSYSGTVDTQYF
V: TRBV6-6
size: -
D: TRBD1
J: TRBJ2-3

DNA: TGCGCCAGCAGCTTGGGACAGAGGGATGAGCAGTTCTTC
CDR3: CASSLGQRDEQFF
V: TRBV5-1
size: -
D: -
J: TRBJ2-1

DNA: TGCGCCAGCAGCCAAGACGGACTGGCCTACGAGCAGTACTTC
CDR3: CASSQDGLAYEQYF
V: TRBV4-1
size: -
D: -
J: TRBJ2-7

DNA: TGTGCCAGCAGACCTAATAGCAATCAGCCCCAGCATTTT
CDR3: CASRPNSNQPQHF
V: TRBV6-2/TRBV6-3
size: -
D: -
J: TRBJ1-5

DNA: TGTGCCAGCAGCTTAGTCGGCGTCGGCACCGGGGAGCTGTTTTTT
CDR3: CASSLVGVGTGELFF
V: TRBV11-2
size: once
D: -
J: TRBJ2-2

DNA: TGCGCCAGCAGCCAAGATCTACGGAACACCGGGGAGCTGTTTTTT
CDR3: CASSQDLRNTGELFF
V: TRBV4-3
size: -
D: -
J: TRBJ2-2

DNA: TGTGCCAGCTCACCTTCAGGGGGCCAGAGGGAAGCTTTCTTT
CDR3: CASSPSGGQREAFF
V: TRBV18
size: -
D: TRBD1
J: TRBJ1-1

DNA: TGTGCCAGCAGCCTCCGCCCTGACCGCACAGATACGCAGTATTTT
CDR3: CASSLRPDRTDTQYF
V: TRBV5-6
size: -
D: -
J: TRBJ2-3

DNA: TGCGCCAGCAGCCTCGGACAGGGGGACTATAGCAATCAGCCCCAGCATTTT
CDR3: CASSLGQGDYSNQPQHF
V: TRBV4-1
size: -
D: TRBD1
J: TRBJ1-5

DNA: TGTGCCACCAGCAGAGATTGGCCGGGACAGGGATATAATCAGCCCCAGCATTTT
CDR3: CATSRDWPGQGYNQPQHF
V: TRBV15
size: -
D: TRBD1
J: TRBJ1-5

DNA: TGTGCCAGCAGCTTCCGACTAGCGGGGGAAGAGACCCAGTACTTC
CDR3: CASSFRLAGEETQYF
V: TRBV7-9
size: -
D: TRBD2
J: TRBJ2-5

DNA: TGCGCCAGCAGCTGGGGACAGGCTTACAATGAGCAGTTCTTC
CDR3: CASSWGQAYNEQFF
V: TRBV5-1
size: -
D: TRBD1
J: TRBJ2-1

DNA: TGTGCCACCAGTGACCTAAACAGGGAAGCAGATACGCAGTATTTT
CDR3: CATSDLNREADTQYF
V: TRBV24-1
size: -
D: -
J: TRBJ2-3

DNA: TGTGCCAGCAGTGAGCAGGGGGCTTTGTACGAGCAGTACTTC
CDR3: CASSEQGALYEQYF
V: TRBV2
size: -
D: TRBD1
J: TRBJ2-7

DNA: TGTGCCAGCAGCTCCCTGAACCGGGAGGACTATGGCTACACCTTC
CDR3: CASSSLNREDYGYTF
V: TRBV7-9
size: once
D: -
J: TRBJ1-2

DNA: TGTGCCAGCAGTCCGTCGACAGGGGGATACGAGCAGTACTTC
CDR3: CASSPSTGGYEQYF
V: TRBV25-1
size: -
D: TRBD1
J: TRBJ2-7